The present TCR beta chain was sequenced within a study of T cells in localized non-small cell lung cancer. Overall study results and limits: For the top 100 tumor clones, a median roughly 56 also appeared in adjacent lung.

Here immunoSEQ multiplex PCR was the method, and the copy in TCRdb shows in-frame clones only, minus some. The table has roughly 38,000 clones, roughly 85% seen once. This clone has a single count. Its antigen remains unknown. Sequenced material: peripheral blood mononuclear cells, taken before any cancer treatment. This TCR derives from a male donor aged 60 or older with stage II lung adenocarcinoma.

CDR3 nucleotides: TGTGCCAGCAGCCAAGCGGGAGGTACACAAGAGACCCAGTACTTC. Its protein product is CASSQAGGTQETQYF. This rearrangement joins TRBV14 to TRBJ2-5; TRBD2 aligns across 7 bases. Germline V gene sequence: CDR1 SGHDN, CDR2 FVKESK. This CDR3 has 15 amino acids. Germline trimming cut 1 base from V and 2 bases from J; bases unmatched to any gene: 4.